Each of the 17 T cell receptor beta chains below was sequenced from the same sample in a study of siplizumab effects on memory and regulatory T cells (dated by TCRdb to 2018 to 2020). Cells from the mixed lymphocyte reactions were cocultured for approximately six days at 37 degrees C. No antigen is known for these receptors. The protocol used for the library was the immunoSEQ multiplex PCR assay. In TCRdb, the immuneACCESS table is reduced to in-frame sequences with V and J assigned. These tables do not hold every clone; where another copy was compared, an unresolved V gene accounts for under half, and the others remain unexplained. Recorded for this sample are about 9,600 clones; approximately 40% of them occurred a single time. The leading ten clones occupy about 10% of the sample. Material for sequencing was CFSE-low (dividing) CD8+ T cells sorted from an allogeneic mixed lymphocyte reaction. These receptors came from a human donor in good health; the cells came from an allogeneic mixed lymphocyte reaction.

This clone was detected only a few times. This chain links TRBV6-5 with TRBJ2-5; tentative D call: TRBD1 (5 bases). Trimming left V 6 bases short and J 5 bases short, with 16 bases between. This CDR3 is built from 14 residues. Germline-derived CDR1 and CDR2 are MNHEY and SVGAGI. CDR3: CASSLGAGSETQYF. In nucleotides, the CDR3 is TGTGCCAGCAGCTTAGGGGCAGGTTCCGAGACCCAGTACTTC.

By proportion, this clone is medium-sized. This chain links TRBV6-5 with TRBJ1-2; D unresolved. V lost 5 bases and J lost 2, with 12 bases in between. Looked up from germline, CDR1 is MNHEY and CDR2 is SVGAGI. CDR3 length: 14 amino acids. The CDR3 sequence: CASSPSALNYGYTF. DNA of the CDR3: TGTGCCAGCAGTCCCTCTGCCCTGAACTATGGCTACACCTTC.

This clone was seen only once. This chain uses TRBV5-6 with TRBJ1-2; a weak D match, TRBD1 (6 bases). This CDR3 is 14 amino acids long. Trimming left V 4 bases short and J 10 bases short, with 20 bases between. Germline V gene data show CDR1 as SGHDT and CDR2 as YYEEEE. The CDR3 DNA is TGTGCCAGCAGCCCGCCAGAGGTGGACAGCTTCTACACCTTC. Residues: CASSPPEVDSFYTF.

The chain links TRBV6-5 to TRBJ2-7; 11 positions agree with TRBD2. CDR3 length: 15 amino acids. Germline lookup yields CDR1 MNHEY and CDR2 SVGAGI. V trimming: 6 bases; J trimming: 3 bases; junction bases outside the gene matches: 7. CDR3 DNA: TGTGCCAGCAGCTTAGGTAGCGGGGGGGGCTACGAGCAGTACTTC. Encoded protein: CASSLGSGGGYEQYF.

J is TRBJ2-1 and V is TRBV10-3; possibly TRBD1 or TRBD2 for D (5 bases each). Germline CDR1 reads ENHRY; CDR2 reads SYGVKD. The CDR3 spans 15 residues. Trimming shortened V by 3 bases and J by 3 bases, and 12 bases separated the two germline ends. CDR3 loop: CAISDGGSFYNEQFF. In DNA, the CDR3 is TGTGCCATCAGTGATGGGGGATCCTTCTACAATGAGCAGTTCTTC.

This clone was seen a handful of times. The chain links TRBV6-1 to TRBJ1-1; no reliable D call. From germline, CDR1 is MNHNS and CDR2 SASEGT. V lost 5 bases and J lost 3, with 7 bases in between. The length of the CDR3 is 12 residues. The CDR3 loop is CASSSGYTEAFF. CDR3 DNA sequence: TGTGCCAGCAGTTCGGGTTACACTGAAGCTTTCTTT.

V and J are TRBV30 and TRBJ2-2; tentatively, D is TRBD1 (5 bases). With the DNA end fitting TRBJ1-3 better, the J assignment may be wrong. CDR1 and CDR2 from the germline V gene are GTSNPN and SVGIG (reference sequence). This CDR3 has 15 amino acids. The CDR3 DNA reads TGTGCCTGGAGTGTACACGCAGGGACTGGAAACACCATATATTTT. Its translation: CAWSVHAGTGNTIYF.

The V call is TRBV14, the J call TRBJ2-3; the D is unclear. CDR1 is SGHDN and CDR2 is FVKESK in the germline V gene. Between the trimmed V and J ends, which lost 3 bases and 4 bases, there was a span of 14 bases. This CDR3 has 15 residues. The chain's CDR3 is CASSQASRLSDTQYF. The CDR3 nucleotides read TGTGCCAGCAGCCAGGCTAGTCGTTTATCAGATACGCAGTATTTT.

This clone is medium-sized within its sample. V gene TRBV9 combines with J gene TRBJ2-7; 8 bases agree with TRBD2. The V segment lost 0 bases and the J segment 3 bases; nucleotides outside the gene matches: 5. CDR1 is SGDLS, CDR2 YYNGEE, per germline. This CDR3 is built from 15 residues. CDR3 sequence reads: CASSVDGTRNYEQYF. In DNA form, the CDR3 reads TGTGCCAGCAGCGTAGATGGGACTAGGAACTACGAGCAGTACTTC.

The gene calls are TRBV6-6 and TRBJ2-1; D remains unclear. V lost 4 bases to trimming and J lost 2 bases, with 9 bases between them. The germline V gene has CDR1 MNHNY and CDR2 SVGAGI (reference sequence). The CDR3 is 14 residues long. CDR3 loop: CASSLTSPYNEQFF. The CDR3 DNA is TGTGCCAGCAGTTTGACTTCTCCCTACAATGAGCAGTTCTTC.

This clone was counted only a few times. The chain links TRBV9 to TRBJ2-7; D tentatively fits TRBD1 or TRBD2 (5 bases each). The CDR3 has 15 amino acids. Deletions cut 0 bases from V and 4 bases from J, with 14 bases between. Germline V gives CDR1 SGDLS, CDR2 YYNGEE. The CDR3 reads CASSVGGTVGYEQYF. CDR3 sequence (DNA): TGTGCCAGCAGCGTAGGAGGGACCGTAGGGTACGAGCAGTACTTC.

The CDR3 region has the DNA TGTGCCAGCAGCCATTTTGCGGCTTCCTACGAGCAGTACTTC. Translated, it gives CASSHFAASYEQYF. The chain is built from TRBV5-4 and TRBJ2-7; the D is unclear. Germline loops: CDR1 SGHNT, CDR2 YYREEE (reference sequence). The CDR3 covers 14 residues. The ends were cut back, 4 bases at V and 1 base at J, with 12 bases in the middle.

The chain links TRBV27 to TRBJ2-2; D not certain. V was clipped by 4 bases and J by 2 bases, with 5 bases between them. The germline V gene encodes CDR1 MNHEY and CDR2 SMNVEV (reference sequence). The CDR3 sequence is 13 residues long. CDR3 loop: CASSYPNTGELFF. The CDR3 coding sequence is TGTGCCAGCAGTTATCCAAACACCGGGGAGCTGTTTTTT.

The CDR3 DNA sequence: TGTGCCAGCAGCTTGGGTACCCGGGGGAGCTACAATGAGCAGTTCTTC. It encodes CASSLGTRGSYNEQFF. This chain links TRBV5-4 with TRBJ2-1; tentatively, D is TRBD2 (6 bases). The V gene's germline CDR1 is SGHNT and CDR2 YYREEE (reference sequence). With 0 bases removed from V and 3 bases from J, the gap between germline ends came to 13 bases. This CDR3 is built from 16 residues.

The rearrangement uses TRBV4-3 and TRBJ2-3, with D possibly being TRBD2 (6 bases). In germline, CDR1 is LGHNA, CDR2 YSLEER. The CDR3 runs to 17 residues. The V and J ends lost 4 bases and 0 bases respectively, with 17 bases between them. CDR3: CASSPGTHLLSTDTQYF. The CDR3 DNA follows: TGCGCCAGCAGCCCCGGGACTCACCTCCTCAGCACAGATACGCAGTATTTT.

V and J are TRBV4-2 and TRBJ1-2, with 7 bases that match TRBD1. V lost 1 base, J lost 4 bases, and 9 bases stayed unmatched. Looked up from germline, CDR1 is LGHNA and CDR2 is YNFKEQ. The CDR3 contains 16 residues. The CDR3 nucleotides are TGTGCCAGCAGCCAAGCCCCCCGGGACAGCTTCTATGGCTACACCTTC. Translated, it gives CASSQAPRDSFYGYTF.

This clone occurred a few times. The rearrangement joins TRBV6-6 to TRBJ2-2, with 11 bases fitting TRBD2. The CDR3 runs to 15 residues. Germline assignment: CDR1 MNHNY and CDR2 SVGAGI (reference sequence). V shed 2 bases, J shed 7 bases, and the junction held 3 bases outside the gene matches. CDR3 amino acids: CASSYTSGGGGELFF. CDR3 nucleotides: TGTGCCAGCAGTTACACTAGCGGGGGTGGCGGGGAGCTGTTTTTT.